A selection of T cell receptor beta chains follows, all from one sample in a study of T cell changes during pregnancy in multiple sclerosis. Only in-frame clones appear in the TCRdb table, and some are missing; sequencing was by immunoSEQ multiplex PCR. The table has more than 40,000 clones, 90% to 95% seen once. This specimen consisted of CD8+ T cells from peripheral blood mononuclear cells, obtained in the third trimester of pregnancy. These receptors came from a female donor with multiple sclerosis, enrolled in a pregnancy study. Both conserved end residues are part of each CDR3. D genes are given only for firm matches. Size is omitted from some rows. Given values are once, few, many or a class for expanded clones.

TGTGCCAGCAGCTTAGGGAGGGCCACCTACGAGCAGTACTTC CASSLGRATYEQYF NA TRBJ2-7 TRBV7-8 NA
TGTGCCAGCAGCTCGAGGGGAAGTGGTGGGGGGGAGAAGCAGTTCTTC CASSSRGSGGGEKQFF TRBD2 TRBJ2-1 TRBV11-3 NA
TGTGCCAGCAGTGTAACAGGGGGTTCGTACGAGCAGTACTTC CASSVTGGSYEQYF TRBD1 TRBJ2-7 TRBV2 once
TGTGCCTTATCGGACAGGGGGCTCAATGAGCAGTTCTTC CALSDRGLNEQFF TRBD1 TRBJ2-1 TRBV30 NA
TGTGCCAGTAGTATAAAAGACAGGCACGAGCAGTACTTC CASSIKDRHEQYF NA TRBJ2-7 TRBV19 once
TGTGCCAGCTCGCCTGGACAGGGGACCTACGAGCAGTACTTC CASSPGQGTYEQYF TRBD1 TRBJ2-7 TRBV18 NA
TGTGCCAGCAGCTCCATGAAACTGGATACGCAGTATTTT CASSSMKLDTQYF NA TRBJ2-3 TRBV11-2 NA
TGCGCCAGCAGCTACTTGTTACAGGGAACCCAGTACTTC CASSYLLQGTQYF NA TRBJ2-5 TRBV5-1 NA
TGTGCCAGCAGTTTCGGCCTAGCGGACCAAGAGACCCAGTACTTC CASSFGLADQETQYF TRBD2 TRBJ2-5 TRBV28 NA
TGTGCCAGTACAACCACGCCCGGGTTACAAAGCGTGTACACCTTC CASTTTPGLQSVYTF NA TRBJ1-2 TRBV19 NA
TGTGCCAGCAGCCAAGAGTCTCGGCGCGGAGCTTTCTTT CASSQESRRGAFF NA TRBJ1-1 TRBV14 NA
TGTGCCAGCAGCTTCGTGGACAGGGGGCAAGGTGGCTACACCTTC CASSFVDRGQGGYTF TRBD1 TRBJ1-2 TRBV7-9 NA
TGTGCCAGCAGCTTATCCCGCACAGCCTATGGCTACACCTTC CASSLSRTAYGYTF NA TRBJ1-2 TRBV11-3 NA
TGTGCCAGCAGTTCTCTCGACAGTAACTCTGGGGCCAACGTCCTGACTTTC CASSSLDSNSGANVLTF NA TRBJ2-6 TRBV27 NA
TGTGCCCTAGATGGGGATTCGACAGGGGCCTCCCTTTTCGACGGCTACACCTTC CALDGDSTGASLFDGYTF TRBD1 TRBJ1-2 TRBV7-9 NA
TGTGCCAGCAGCTTGACTGAGGGTTTAAACACCGGGGAGCTGTTTTTT CASSLTEGLNTGELFF NA TRBJ2-2 TRBV7-8 NA
TGTGCCAGTAGTATTGGGGTGGCAGGGGGCGTCCACGAGCAGTACTTC CASSIGVAGGVHEQYF TRBD1 TRBJ2-7 TRBV19 NA
TGTGCCAGCACGACGGGTAGCGGGGCAACCTACGAGCAGTACTTC CASTTGSGATYEQYF TRBD2 TRBJ2-7 TRBV6-5 NA
TGTGCCAGCTCAGAGGGCAGGGGCGGTGAAGCTTTCTTT CASSEGRGGEAFF NA TRBJ1-1 TRBV18 NA
TGTGCCAGCAGCCCCCGGACAGGGATCGTCACCGGGGAGCTGTTTTTT CASSPRTGIVTGELFF TRBD1 TRBJ2-2 TRBV11-3 NA
TGTGCCAGCAGCGTAGCTGGGCGGGGGCAAGAGACCCAGTACTTC CASSVAGRGQETQYF TRBD2 TRBJ2-5 TRBV9 NA
TGTGCCACCAGCAGAGTACTAGTCGATGAGCAGTTCTTC CATSRVLVDEQFF NA TRBJ2-1 TRBV15 NA
TGTGCCTGGAGTTACGGGACAGGGGCGAGCAATGAGCAGTTCTTC CAWSYGTGASNEQFF TRBD1 TRBJ2-1 TRBV30 NA
TGTGCCAGCAGTTTAAAGGGGACGGCGGACTATAGCAATCAGCCCCAGCATTTT CASSLKGTADYSNQPQHF NA TRBJ1-5 TRBV27 NA
TGTGCCAGCAGCCTAGGGTCAGGGGGCATCGACGAGCAGTACTTC CASSLGSGGIDEQYF TRBD1 TRBJ2-7 TRBV6-6 NA
TGTGCCAGCCAAATGCTAAGATTGGACAGGGGGTACACTGAAGCTTTCTTT CASQMLRLDRGYTEAFF TRBD1 TRBJ1-1 TRBV5-4 once
TGTGCCAGCAGCTTGTCTCTCAATGAGCAGTTCTTC CASSLSLNEQFF NA TRBJ2-1 TRBV5-5 NA
TGTGCCAGCAGCTTGGGGACAGTGAGGGTCGGCATTCAGTACTTC CASSLGTVRVGIQYF NA TRBJ2-4 TRBV5-6 NA
TGCAGCGTTGAAGACTGGGACCTGAGGGACAACCCGAACGGAGGCACGCAGTATTTT CSVEDWDLRDNPNGGTQYF NA TRBJ2-3 TRBV29-1 NA
TGTGCCAGCAGTTTCACGGGGGGGAGCACTGAAGCTTTCTTT CASSFTGGSTEAFF NA TRBJ1-1 TRBV27 NA
TGTGCCAGCAGCCTCAAGAGGGAAGGAAGCGATACGCAGTATTTT CASSLKREGSDTQYF NA TRBJ2-3 TRBV6-4 NA
TGTGCCAGCAGTTGGACTAGCGGGAAAGATACGCAGTATTTT CASSWTSGKDTQYF TRBD2 TRBJ2-3 TRBV28 NA
TGTGCCAGCAGCCGGATGGGACAGGGGGCGCCCGGGGAGCTGTTTTTT CASSRMGQGAPGELFF TRBD1 TRBJ2-2 TRBV7-9 NA
TGTGCCAGCACCATTGCGGGCTACGAGCAGTACTTC CASTIAGYEQYF NA TRBJ2-7 TRBV7-9 NA
TGTGCCAGCAGTCCGCCGGGACAGGGCAGTTCGGATACGCAGTATTTT CASSPPGQGSSDTQYF TRBD1 TRBJ2-3 TRBV28 NA
TGTGCCAGCAGCTGGAGGACTAGCGGGAGGGTCTACGAGCAGTACTTC CASSWRTSGRVYEQYF TRBD2 TRBJ2-7 TRBV11-1 NA
TGTGCCAGCAGTGAAGTAGGGGAGGGGGCAGATACGCAGTATTTT CASSEVGEGADTQYF NA TRBJ2-3 TRBV6-1 NA
TGTGCCAGCAGTTCCGGGTCTTCTCCCTACGAGCAGTACTTC CASSSGSSPYEQYF NA TRBJ2-7 TRBV27 NA
TGTGCCAGTAGTTCTAGGGGGCTGTCGAACACCGGGGAGCTGTTTTTT CASSSRGLSNTGELFF TRBD1 TRBJ2-2 TRBV19 NA
TGTGCCAGCAGTTTAAAAGGGGTCAATCAGCCCCAGCATTTT CASSLKGVNQPQHF NA TRBJ1-5 TRBV27 NA
TGTGCCAGCAGCACCGCCTTTTTGACGTCGGGACTAGCGGGAGTGGGCGACACCGGGGAGCTGTTTTTT CASSTAFLTSGLAGVGDTGELFF TRBD2 TRBJ2-2 TRBV28 once
TGTGCCAGCAGTTCAGGGGAAAACATTCAGTACTTC CASSSGENIQYF NA TRBJ2-4 TRBV28 NA
TGTGCCAGCAGTTTACATAGGGGCTACGAGCAGTACTTC CASSLHRGYEQYF NA TRBJ2-7 TRBV28 NA
TGTGCCAGCAGCTTGGGGGCTTCACGCCAGCCCCAGCATTTT CASSLGASRQPQHF NA TRBJ1-5 TRBV5-6 NA
TGTGCCACCAGCAGAGTGGTGCGGGGGGGCGGGGAGCTGTTTTTT CATSRVVRGGGELFF TRBD2 TRBJ2-2 TRBV15 NA
TGTGCCAGCAGCTCGAATAGCGGCTACAATGAGCAGTTCTTC CASSSNSGYNEQFF NA TRBJ2-1 TRBV7-3 NA